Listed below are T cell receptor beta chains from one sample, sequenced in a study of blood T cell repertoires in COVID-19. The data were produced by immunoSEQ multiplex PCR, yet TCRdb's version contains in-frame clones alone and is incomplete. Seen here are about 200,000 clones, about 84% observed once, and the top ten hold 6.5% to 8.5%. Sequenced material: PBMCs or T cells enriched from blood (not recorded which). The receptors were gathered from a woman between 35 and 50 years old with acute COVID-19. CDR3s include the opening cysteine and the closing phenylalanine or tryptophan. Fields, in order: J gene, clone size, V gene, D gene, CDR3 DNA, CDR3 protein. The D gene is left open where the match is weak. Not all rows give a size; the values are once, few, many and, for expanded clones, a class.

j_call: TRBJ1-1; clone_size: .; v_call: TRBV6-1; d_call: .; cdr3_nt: TGTGCCAGCAGTGAGAGGTTTCGAGACACTGAAGCTTTCTTT; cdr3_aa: CASSERFRDTEAFF
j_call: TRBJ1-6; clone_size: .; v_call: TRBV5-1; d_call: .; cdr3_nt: TGCGCCAGCAGATGGGGCGAACCGGGACAAAGGAATTCACCCCTCCACTTT; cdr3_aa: CASRWGEPGQRNSPLHF
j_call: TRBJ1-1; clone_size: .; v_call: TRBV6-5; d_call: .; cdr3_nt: TGTGCCAGCAGTTACTCGGGGGGTCGCGGGGGAGCTTTCTTT; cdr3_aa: CASSYSGGRGGAFF
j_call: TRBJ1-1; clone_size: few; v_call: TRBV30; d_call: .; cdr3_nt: TGTGCCTGGAGCGACAGACGTGAAGCTTTCTTT; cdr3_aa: CAWSDRREAFF
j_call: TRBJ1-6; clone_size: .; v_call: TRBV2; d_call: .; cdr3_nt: TGTGCCAGCAGAATACGGGACACTTATAATTCACCCCTCCACTTT; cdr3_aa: CASRIRDTYNSPLHF
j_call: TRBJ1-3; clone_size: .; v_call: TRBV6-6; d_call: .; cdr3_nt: TGTGCCAGCAGTAACCCCACAGGGACTGGAAACACCATATATTTT; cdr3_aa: CASSNPTGTGNTIYF
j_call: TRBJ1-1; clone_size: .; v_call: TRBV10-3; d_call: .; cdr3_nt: TGTGCCATCCAATCTACTGGGGAAGGGGGTGAAGCTTTCTTT; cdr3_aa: CAIQSTGEGGEAFF
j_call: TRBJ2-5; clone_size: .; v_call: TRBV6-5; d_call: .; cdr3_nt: TGTGCCAGCACCGAATTAGAGGGTTTGCGGGAGACCCAGTACTTC; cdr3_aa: CASTELEGLRETQYF
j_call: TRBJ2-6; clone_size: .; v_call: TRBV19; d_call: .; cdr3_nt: TGTGCCAGTAGTATAGCTAGCACCTCTGGGGCCAACGTCCTGACTTTC; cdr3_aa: CASSIASTSGANVLTF
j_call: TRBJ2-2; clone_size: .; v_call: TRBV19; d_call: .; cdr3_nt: TGTGCCAGTAGTATTGGAGGGCCAACCGGGGAGCTGTTTTTT; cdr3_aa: CASSIGGPTGELFF
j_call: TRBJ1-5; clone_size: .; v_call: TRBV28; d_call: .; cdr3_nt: TGTGCCAGCCGCAACACTCAGGGGAGCAATCAGCCCCAGCATTTT; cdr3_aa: CASRNTQGSNQPQHF
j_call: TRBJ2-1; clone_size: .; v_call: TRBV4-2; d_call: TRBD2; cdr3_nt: TGTGCCAGCAGAAACGCGGGAGGGCCTAACAATGAGCAGTTCTTC; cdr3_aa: CASRNAGGPNNEQFF
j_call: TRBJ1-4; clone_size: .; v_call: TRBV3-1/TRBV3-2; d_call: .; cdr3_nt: TGTGCCAGCAGCCAAGGCAGGGTCGGAGCTAATGAAAAACTGTTTTTT; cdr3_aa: CASSQGRVGANEKLFF
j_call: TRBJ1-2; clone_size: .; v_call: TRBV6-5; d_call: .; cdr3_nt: TGTGCCAGCAGTTACTCACCAGGGTCCTACACCTTC; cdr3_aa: CASSYSPGSYTF
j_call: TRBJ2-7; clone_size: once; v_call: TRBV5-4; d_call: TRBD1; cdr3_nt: TGTGCCAGCACGGCAGGGGGCTACGAGCAGTACTTC; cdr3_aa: CASTAGGYEQYF
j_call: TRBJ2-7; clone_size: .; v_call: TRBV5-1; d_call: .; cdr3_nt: TGCGCCAGCAGCGAACTAGGGCCGACCGAGCAGTACTTC; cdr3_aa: CASSELGPTEQYF
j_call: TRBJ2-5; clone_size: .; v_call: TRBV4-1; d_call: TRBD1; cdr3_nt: TGCGCCAGCAGCCAAGCTGGACAGGGGGGGCAAGAGACCCAGTACTTC; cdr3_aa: CASSQAGQGGQETQYF
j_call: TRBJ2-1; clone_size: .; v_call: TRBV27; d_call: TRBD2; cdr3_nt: TGTGCCAGCAGTTCCGGGACTAGCGGGGTGAGCTCCTACAATGAGCAGTTCTTC; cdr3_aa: CASSSGTSGVSSYNEQFF